The following is a T cell receptor beta chain sequence with its context. Its matching antigen is unknown. These data belong to a study of vaccination effects on CD4 cells after COVID-19. Study observations and caveats: In healthy vaccinees, only 1 of 255 vaccine-induced clones cross-reacted with common cold coronaviruses.

The CDR3 consists of 18 residues. The germline V and J ends were trimmed by 0 bases and 2 bases, with 17 bases remaining between them. Germline V gene lookup returns CDR1 MNHNS and CDR2 SASEGT. An approximately 10-day culture period preceded the isolation of CD4+ T cells. Each participant was given two doses of one vaccine (BNT162b2 or mRNA-1273). Vaccine recipients, nucleocapsid antibody negative, had no prior SARS-CoV-2 infection. Replacing half the medium with IL-2 medium was done on days 3 and 7. Some clones are missing from TCRdb's copy, which holds only in-frame ones; the method was immunoSEQ multiplex PCR. Of about 73,000 clones listed, around 67% were seen once; the top ten hold about 2.5%.

This TCR derives from a human donor who received a COVID-19 vaccine. The rearrangement joins TRBV6-1 to TRBJ2-1; D is possibly TRBD1 or TRBD2 (6 bases each). Sequencing used CD4+ T cells from PBMCs cultured without peptide, obtained after COVID-19 vaccination. CDR3 nucleotide sequence: TGTGCCAGCAGTGAAGCGATGGGGGGCGGGGCCCCCTACAATGAGCAGTTCTTC. Translated: CASSEAMGGGAPYNEQFF.